This TCR beta chain was obtained from a study of T cell responses to AZD1222 COVID-19 vaccine (dated by TCRdb to the early 2020s). Regarding the research as a whole: TCR sequencing was performed for roughly 250 trial participants, of whom 200 to 220 were given two doses of AZD1222 and around 26 were given two doses of MenACWY control vaccine. Trial participants were enrolled into age subgroups of 18-55, 56-69 and 70-plus years, which contained about 150, 28 and 57 TCR-sequenced participants, respectively.

Overall results and qualifications from the work: Because no day 14 peak-response samples were available, the repertoires could be characterized only after the peak T cell response. The 56-69-year group was small, and its depth increase did not reach significance, likely because of low power. Participants were mostly white British, with more females than males. The authors suggested clonal diversity may have been underestimated. Conclusions about previously exposed vaccinees were limited because only a handful of AZD1222 recipients were SARS-CoV-2 seropositive at baseline. After two AZD1222 doses, spike-specific TCR breadth and depth were significantly higher than at day 0 and than in MenACWY recipients. Vaccine-associated CD4 TCRs spanned the whole spike protein, with dominant responses in regions 160-218 and 743-854. Reportedly, almost half of the unique spike-specific TCRs recognized epitopes lying outside the regions that are mutated in the B.1.351 and B.1.1.7 variants.

The CDR3 numbers 17 residues from cysteine through phenylalanine. Of the read, only the CDR3 DNA is kept; its 51 bases are in frame from base 1. Trimming removed 3 bases from V and 3 bases from J; the gene matches leave 9 bases unexplained. In the germline V gene, CDR1 corresponds to MGHRA and CDR2 to YSYEKL. The time point label, as the study defines it: about 28 days (+/-7) after the second vaccine dose. AZD1222 recipients with second doses at about 4 weeks or about 12 weeks were pooled, because spike-specific TCR depth and breadth did not differ between schedules. The vaccinee samples were drawn from two UK trials, COV001 and COV002, one of which was a single-blind randomized controlled phase 2/3 trial testing AZD1222 (ChAdOx1 nCoV-19) in healthy adults. For TCRbeta chain sequencing, PBMC samples from trial participants were taken at day 0 and at day 28 after the second dose. The CDR3 regions of human TCRbeta chains were analyzed by immunosequencing. Under the source paper's analysis protocol: TCRs in the repertoires were matched against a reference library of SARS-CoV-2-specific TCRs that had been generated with the MIRA antigen-specificity platform. Breadth was defined as the fraction of unique TCRs that were SARS-CoV-2-associated, and depth was defined as the fraction of total T cells that were SARS-CoV-2-associated. Each spike-specific TCR was assigned to its reactive spike region and to a CD4 or CD8 class using the MIRA data. Log10-transformed breadth and depth values were compared by one-way ANOVA with Sidak's multiple comparisons tests. TCRdb's version of the immuneACCESS table is confined to in-frame rearrangements and falls short of the full clone set. An unresolved V gene accounts for under half of the shortfall where checked; the remainder is of unknown origin. The V and J calls and the clone size are those of that table, but D and trimming were determined from the DNA. The sample has 150,000 to 250,000 clones on record, approximately 94% of them singletons. The ten largest clones take up approximately 1% of the sample.

Worth noting for this clone: Its recognized antigen is unknown. No qualities accompany the bases; no much larger clone lies one base away.

Recombination linked TRBV4-1 to TRBJ2-2; TRBD1 aligns with 8 central bases. Here the sequenced sample was peripheral blood, taken 28 days after the second AZD1222 dose. This clonotype originated in an adult who received the AZD1222 COVID-19 vaccine. The DNA sequence follows: TGCGCCAGCAGCCAGCCACCCGACAGGGGCGACACCGGGGAGCTGTTTTTT. This encodes CASSQPPDRGDTGELFF.